This TCR beta chain was sequenced for a study of naive and memory T cell subsets. The beta constant-region primer was an equimolar mix of two oligonucleotides covering TRBC1 and TRBC2. Four rounds of PCR amplified the ligated cDNA using nested alpha and beta constant-region primers plus SP2. Using its own MiXCR run on the UMI-ligation and nested PCR reads, TCRdb lists one record per CDR3 protein. Of tens of thousands of distinct CDR3 sequences detected, 10% to 15% appear once; the ten largest clones hold 0.9% to 1%. Study findings and constraints: The power law exponent of TCR abundance differed between naive and memory cells.

The CDR3 covers 14 residues. Germline CDR1 and CDR2: DFQATT and SNEGSKA (reference sequence). With 5 bases removed from V and 5 bases from J, the gap between germline ends came to 16 bases. CD8 T cells were positively selected from what remained after CD4 positive selection. Cells stained for CD3, CD4, CD8, CD45RA, CD27 and viability were sorted into four CD45RA/CD27 subsets. This clonotype was seen a handful of times. Its antigen is unidentified. The chain has TRBV20-1 and TRBJ2-1; D might be TRBD2 (7 bases). The sequence came from a human donor in good health. The sequenced sample was central memory CD4+ T cells from blood. The CDR3 bases are TGCAGTGCTTGGGGGCGGGAGAGTAACAATGAGCAGTTCTTC. This translates into CSAWGRESNNEQFF.